Each of the 7 T cell receptor beta chains below was sequenced from the same sample in a study of blood T cell repertoires in COVID-19. Data came from immunoSEQ multiplex PCR; TCRdb stores just in-frame clones and leaves some out. The sample carries about 310,000 clones, roughly 87% recorded once. The sequenced sample consisted of peripheral blood. These receptor sequences come from a man aged 45-65 years with active or convalescent COVID-19.

The chain joins TRBV5-1 to TRBJ2-3; no firm D call. The V end lost 0 bases, the J end lost 1 base, and 15 bases lay between the germline ends. This CDR3 region has 17 residues. Germline CDR1 reads SGHRS; CDR2 reads YFSETQ. Written as DNA, the CDR3 is TGCGCCAGCAGCTTGGGTCGAGCTTCCTATGGCACAGATACGCAGTATTTT. It is translated as CASSLGRASYGTDTQYF.

The chain has TRBV7-2 and TRBJ1-4, with D possibly TRBD1 on 5 matching bases. Trimming cost V 5 bases and J 5 bases, with 21 bases left between them. This CDR3 has 17 residues. The germline CDR1 and CDR2 sequences are SGHTA and FQGNSA. In DNA, the CDR3 is TGTGCCAGCAGCGCCACCCCTCAGGGAATGGGGAATGAAAAACTGTTTTTT. Protein: CASSATPQGMGNEKLFF.

The chain carries TRBV11-1 and TRBJ2-5, with 7 bases aligning to TRBD1. V gave up 0 bases and J gave up 1 base; unmatched junction bases: 2. The CDR3 has 15 amino acids. The V gene's germline CDR1 is SGHAT and CDR2 FQDESV (reference sequence). CDR3 sequence (DNA): TGTGCCAGCAGCTTAGCGGGGACAGTCCAAGAGACCCAGTACTTC. Protein sequence: CASSLAGTVQETQYF. Full variable domain (missing parts from reference TRBV11-1 and TRBJ2-5): EAEVAQSPRYKITEKSQAVAFWCDPISGHATLYWYRQILGQGPELLVQFQDESVVDDSQLPKDRFSAERLKGVDSTLKIQPAELGDSAMYLCASSLAGTVQETQYFGPGTRLLVL.

As concerns this clone: This CDR3 fails to terminate in the conserved phenylalanine or tryptophan, so it likely reflects a read error. The limits of the CDR3 on the DNA are not certain, so only TCRdb's listed CDR3 is given. The gene calls are TRBV23-1 and TRBJ2-7; TRBD1, the D gene given by the table, was not confirmed from the DNA. TRBV23-1 is known as an ORF, though its function is uncertain. The CDR3 adds up to 11 amino acids, both ends counted. CDR3 region: CASTHGTGEIN.

The genes are TRBV27 and TRBJ2-7; TRBD1 matches at 9 bases. Germline assignment: CDR1 MNHEY and CDR2 SMNVEV (reference sequence). Trimming cost V 9 bases and J 0 bases; bases outside gene matches: 9. The CDR3 consists of 15 residues. CDR3 amino acids: CARSCGTGSSYEQYF. Written as DNA, the CDR3 is TGTGCCAGATCCTGCGGGACAGGGAGCTCCTACGAGCAGTACTTC.

The J gene is TRBJ2-3, the V gene TRBV5-1; D call uncertain. The CDR3 totals 13 residues. Deletions cut 0 bases from V and 8 bases from J, with 10 bases between. Germline V gives CDR1 SGHRS, CDR2 YFSETQ. The CDR3 region has the DNA TGCGCCAGCAGCTTGGATGTAGCCGGTACGCAGTATTTT. It is translated as CASSLDVAGTQYF.

The count of this clone is one. The J gene is TRBJ1-4, the V gene TRBV30, with D perhaps TRBD1 (6 bases). Germline assignment: CDR1 GTSNPN and CDR2 SVGIG (reference sequence). The CDR3 extends over 14 amino acids. V was cut by 0 bases and J by 8 bases, with 13 bases left in between. The CDR3 region has the DNA TGTGCCTGGAGTGTCCAGGGGCTAGGGGAAAAACTGTTTTTT. It yields the protein CAWSVQGLGEKLFF. The whole variable domain, remainder taken from reference TRBV30 and TRBJ1-4, is SQTIHQWPATLVQPVGSPLSLECTVEGTSNPNLYWYRQAAGRGLQLLFYSVGIGQISSEVPQNLSASRPQDRQFILSSKKLLLSDSGFYLCAWSVQGLGEKLFFGSGTQLSVL.